These T cell receptor beta chains were read from a single sample in a study of blood T cell repertoires in COVID-19. The method was immunoSEQ multiplex PCR; TCRdb's version includes in-frame clones alone and lacks a portion of them. The profile shows 210,000 or so clones, approximately 79% of them singletons. The sample was peripheral blood. The receptors originated from a man aged 50-60 years who had recovered from COVID-19. Each CDR3 is given with its conserved first and last residue. D genes are given only for firm matches. Not all rows give a size; the values are once, few, many and, for expanded clones, a class.

CDR3 protein: CASSKDRGVDTGELFF
CDR3 DNA: TGTGCCAGCAGTAAAGACAGGGGCGTTGACACCGGGGAGCTGTTTTTT
V gene: TRBV2
J gene: TRBJ2-2
clone size: NA
D gene: TRBD1

CDR3 protein: CASSIDHRGDGYTF
CDR3 DNA: TGTGCCAGTAGTATAGATCACAGGGGCGATGGCTACACCTTC
V gene: TRBV19
J gene: TRBJ1-2
clone size: NA
D gene: TRBD1

CDR3 protein: CASSRFSSGASF
CDR3 DNA: TGTGCCAGCAGTCGTTTCTCAAGCGGGGCCAGCTTC
V gene: TRBV6-2/TRBV6-3
J gene: TRBJ2-7
clone size: NA
D gene: TRBD2

CDR3 protein: CATKRGQETQYF
CDR3 DNA: TGTGCCACCAAGCGGGGCCAAGAGACCCAGTACTTC
V gene: TRBV6-6
J gene: TRBJ2-5
clone size: NA
D gene: TRBD2

CDR3 protein: CASSFLAGETFEQYF
CDR3 DNA: TGTGCCAGCAGCTTCTTAGCGGGAGAGACCTTCGAGCAGTACTTC
V gene: TRBV7-9
J gene: TRBJ2-7
clone size: NA
D gene: TRBD2

CDR3 protein: CSVSPSGSYNEQFF
CDR3 DNA: TGCAGCGTCAGTCCTAGCGGGAGCTACAATGAGCAGTTCTTC
V gene: TRBV29-1
J gene: TRBJ2-1
clone size: NA
D gene: TRBD2

CDR3 protein: CAISRTSGRANEQFF
CDR3 DNA: TGTGCCATCAGTCGGACTAGCGGGAGGGCCAATGAGCAGTTCTTC
V gene: TRBV10-3
J gene: TRBJ2-1
clone size: NA
D gene: TRBD2

CDR3 protein: CASSFKPGLGEQYF
CDR3 DNA: TGTGCCAGCAGCTTTAAACCAGGGCTTGGCGAGCAGTACTTC
V gene: TRBV11-3
J gene: TRBJ2-7
clone size: NA
D gene: NA

CDR3 protein: CASSSWQFNEKLFF
CDR3 DNA: TGTGCCAGCAGCTCCTGGCAGTTTAATGAAAAACTGTTTTTT
V gene: TRBV7-9
J gene: TRBJ1-4
clone size: NA
D gene: NA

CDR3 protein: CASSLGAGEQYF
CDR3 DNA: TGTGCCAGCAGTTTAGGGGCGGGGGAGCAGTACTTC
V gene: TRBV12-3/TRBV12-4
J gene: TRBJ2-7
clone size: NA
D gene: NA

CDR3 protein: CASSQTGGSNQPQHF
CDR3 DNA: TGTGCCAGCAGCCAGACAGGTGGGAGCAATCAGCCCCAGCATTTT
V gene: TRBV16
J gene: TRBJ1-5
clone size: NA
D gene: NA

CDR3 protein: CASSRTTGNEKLFF
CDR3 DNA: TGTGCCAGCAGCCGAACCACGGGGAATGAAAAACTGTTTTTT
V gene: TRBV6-5
J gene: TRBJ1-4
clone size: NA
D gene: NA

CDR3 protein: CASSPQGLEQFF
CDR3 DNA: TGTGCCAGTAGTCCCCAGGGCTTGGAGCAGTTCTTC
V gene: TRBV19
J gene: TRBJ2-1
clone size: few
D gene: NA

CDR3 protein: CASSSGDTQYF
CDR3 DNA: TGTGCCAGCTCCTCGGGAGATACGCAGTATTTT
V gene: TRBV6-5
J gene: TRBJ2-3
clone size: NA
D gene: NA

CDR3 protein: CATSRAGLAFSYEQYF
CDR3 DNA: TGTGCCACCAGCAGAGCGGGACTAGCGTTTTCCTACGAGCAGTACTTC
V gene: TRBV15
J gene: TRBJ2-7
clone size: few
D gene: TRBD2

CDR3 protein: CSGGRGTEAFF
CDR3 DNA: TGCAGCGGAGGGCGGGGGACTGAAGCTTTCTTT
V gene: TRBV29-1
J gene: TRBJ1-1
clone size: NA
D gene: NA

CDR3 protein: CASRKFGEQFF
CDR3 DNA: TGTGCCAGCAGGAAATTCGGTGAGCAGTTCTTC
V gene: TRBV27
J gene: TRBJ2-1
clone size: NA
D gene: NA

CDR3 protein: CASSRPGPIGGEQFF
CDR3 DNA: TGTGCCAGCAGCCGTCCCGGGCCGATAGGAGGTGAGCAGTTCTTC
V gene: TRBV7-9
J gene: TRBJ2-1
clone size: NA
D gene: NA

CDR3 protein: CASSQDMLAGHPQETQYF
CDR3 DNA: TGTGCCAGCAGCCAAGATATGCTAGCGGGCCACCCCCAAGAGACCCAGTACTTC
V gene: TRBV4-2
J gene: TRBJ2-5
clone size: NA
D gene: TRBD2

CDR3 protein: CASSRRTPGANVLTF
CDR3 DNA: TGTGCCAGCAGCAGGAGGACTCCTGGGGCCAACGTCCTGACTTTC
V gene: TRBV28
J gene: TRBJ2-6
clone size: NA
D gene: NA

CDR3 protein: CASSREMAEAFF
CDR3 DNA: TGTGCCAGCAGCCGGGAGATGGCTGAAGCTTTCTTT
V gene: TRBV7-9
J gene: TRBJ1-1
clone size: NA
D gene: NA

CDR3 protein: CASSAGLAGDTYEQYF
CDR3 DNA: TGTGCCAGCAGTGCAGGACTAGCGGGAGACACCTACGAGCAGTACTTC
V gene: TRBV2
J gene: TRBJ2-7
clone size: NA
D gene: TRBD2

CDR3 protein: CASSFSGGYYNEQFF
CDR3 DNA: TGTGCCAGCAGCTTTAGCGGAGGGTACTACAATGAGCAGTTCTTC
V gene: TRBV7-3
J gene: TRBJ2-1
clone size: NA
D gene: NA

CDR3 protein: CASSSQQGFGTQYF
CDR3 DNA: TGTGCCAGCAGCTCTCAACAGGGATTTGGGACCCAGTACTTC
V gene: TRBV5-6
J gene: TRBJ2-5
clone size: NA
D gene: NA

CDR3 protein: CASSLEAELYNEQFF
CDR3 DNA: TGTGCCAGCAGCTTAGAAGCGGAGCTCTACAATGAGCAGTTCTTC
V gene: TRBV7-2
J gene: TRBJ2-1
clone size: NA
D gene: NA

CDR3 protein: CASSQDGAGFYNEQFF
CDR3 DNA: TGCGCCAGCAGCCAAGATGGCGCGGGATTCTACAATGAGCAGTTCTTC
V gene: TRBV4-1
J gene: TRBJ2-1
clone size: NA
D gene: NA

CDR3 protein: CASSLGNSEVLETQYF
CDR3 DNA: TGTGCCAGCAGCTTAGGTAATAGCGAGGTACTCGAGACCCAGTACTTC
V gene: TRBV7-8
J gene: TRBJ2-5
clone size: few
D gene: NA

CDR3 protein: CATRVKGTDTQYF
CDR3 DNA: TGTGCCACCAGGGTAAAGGGCACAGATACGCAGTATTTT
V gene: TRBV19
J gene: TRBJ2-3
clone size: NA
D gene: NA

CDR3 protein: CASSFEGRQPQHF
CDR3 DNA: TGTGCCAGCAGTTTTGAGGGGAGGCAGCCCCAGCATTTT
V gene: TRBV28
J gene: TRBJ1-5
clone size: NA
D gene: NA

CDR3 protein: CAISEKASGTNEQFF
CDR3 DNA: TGTGCCATCAGTGAGAAGGCTAGCGGGACCAATGAGCAGTTCTTC
V gene: TRBV10-3
J gene: TRBJ2-1
clone size: NA
D gene: TRBD2

CDR3 protein: CAWSVLLAGGIGEQFF
CDR3 DNA: TGTGCCTGGAGTGTACTCCTAGCGGGAGGAATCGGAGAGCAGTTCTTC
V gene: TRBV30
J gene: TRBJ2-1
clone size: once
D gene: TRBD2

CDR3 protein: CASSEERGIQPQHF
CDR3 DNA: TGTGCCAGCAGTGAAGAACGGGGGATTCAGCCCCAGCATTTT
V gene: TRBV2
J gene: TRBJ1-5
clone size: NA
D gene: NA

CDR3 protein: CASERDRVTDTQYF
CDR3 DNA: TGTGCCAGCGAAAGGGACAGGGTCACAGATACGCAGTATTTT
V gene: TRBV28
J gene: TRBJ2-3
clone size: NA
D gene: TRBD1

CDR3 protein: CASSPTGLAEGSDTQYF
CDR3 DNA: TGTGCCAGCTCACCAACCGGGCTAGCGGAGGGGTCGGATACGCAGTATTTT
V gene: TRBV18
J gene: TRBJ2-3
clone size: NA
D gene: TRBD2

CDR3 protein: CASSRLLAGQETQYF
CDR3 DNA: TGCGCCAGCAGCCGTCTACTAGCGGGACAAGAGACCCAGTACTTC
V gene: TRBV5-1
J gene: TRBJ2-5
clone size: few
D gene: TRBD2

CDR3 protein: CASSQEKGGGNQPQHF
CDR3 DNA: TGTGCCAGCAGCCAAGAGAAGGGCGGGGGCAATCAGCCCCAGCATTTT
V gene: TRBV4-2
J gene: TRBJ1-5
clone size: few
D gene: NA

CDR3 protein: CAISEATASTDTQYF
CDR3 DNA: TGTGCCATCAGTGAGGCAACAGCTAGCACAGATACGCAGTATTTT
V gene: TRBV10-3
J gene: TRBJ2-3
clone size: NA
D gene: NA

CDR3 protein: CASSLGTRYNEQFF
CDR3 DNA: TGCGCCAGCAGCTTAGGGACTCGTTACAATGAGCAGTTCTTC
V gene: TRBV5-1
J gene: TRBJ2-1
clone size: NA
D gene: NA

CDR3 protein: CASSPGTADTIYF
CDR3 DNA: TGTGCCAGCTCACCAGGGACAGCGGACACCATATATTTT
V gene: TRBV18
J gene: TRBJ1-3
clone size: NA
D gene: TRBD1

CDR3 protein: CASSLPTSGGTDTQYF
CDR3 DNA: TGTGCCAGCAGCTTACCTACTAGCGGGGGAACAGATACGCAGTATTTT
V gene: TRBV7-9
J gene: TRBJ2-3
clone size: NA
D gene: TRBD2

CDR3 protein: CASSLASGASQETQYF
CDR3 DNA: TGTGCCAGCAGTTTAGCTAGCGGAGCTTCACAAGAGACCCAGTACTTC
V gene: TRBV28
J gene: TRBJ2-5
clone size: NA
D gene: TRBD2

CDR3 protein: CASTAGSSGNTIYF
CDR3 DNA: TGTGCCAGTACGGCAGGTAGCTCTGGAAACACCATATATTTT
V gene: TRBV19
J gene: TRBJ1-3
clone size: NA
D gene: NA

CDR3 protein: CASSERDRGLNEQFF
CDR3 DNA: TGTGCCAGCAGTGAACGGGACAGGGGTCTGAATGAGCAGTTCTTC
V gene: TRBV2
J gene: TRBJ2-1
clone size: NA
D gene: TRBD1

CDR3 protein: CASSVQGPETQYF
CDR3 DNA: TGCGCCAGCAGTGTGCAGGGCCCGGAGACCCAGTACTTC
V gene: TRBV10-2
J gene: TRBJ2-5
clone size: NA
D gene: NA

CDR3 protein: CASSLVLPGVNTQYF
CDR3 DNA: TGTGCCAGCAGCTTAGTTCTACCGGGGGTAAATACGCAGTATTTT
V gene: TRBV11-2
J gene: TRBJ2-3
clone size: NA
D gene: NA

CDR3 protein: CASSDSGISNEKLFF
CDR3 DNA: TGTGCCAGCAGTGACTCGGGTATCAGTAATGAAAAACTGTTTTTT
V gene: TRBV25-1
J gene: TRBJ1-4
clone size: NA
D gene: NA

CDR3 protein: CASSRDRGDGYTF
CDR3 DNA: TGTGCCAGCAGTCGGGACAGGGGAGACGGCTACACCTTC
V gene: TRBV27
J gene: TRBJ1-2
clone size: NA
D gene: TRBD1

CDR3 protein: CASSSITGPGVQYF
CDR3 DNA: TGTGCCAGCAGTTCAATTACAGGGCCAGGGGTCCAGTACTTC
V gene: TRBV28
J gene: TRBJ2-5
clone size: NA
D gene: NA

CDR3 protein: CASSPGTGGYEQYF
CDR3 DNA: TGTGCCAGCTCACCTGGGACAGGGGGCTACGAGCAGTACTTC
V gene: TRBV18
J gene: TRBJ2-7
clone size: NA
D gene: TRBD1

CDR3 protein: CASSPDLLVGADTQYF
CDR3 DNA: TGTGCCAGCAGCCCAGATCTCCTAGTTGGAGCAGATACGCAGTATTTT
V gene: TRBV5-4
J gene: TRBJ2-3
clone size: NA
D gene: NA

CDR3 protein: CASSQDSSGGSYEQYF
CDR3 DNA: TGTGCCAGCAGCCAAGATAGTAGCGGGGGCTCCTACGAGCAGTACTTC
V gene: TRBV3-1/TRBV3-2
J gene: TRBJ2-7
clone size: NA
D gene: TRBD2

CDR3 protein: CASVAGTSGSRDNEQFF
CDR3 DNA: TGTGCCAGCGTCGCGGGGACTAGCGGGAGTAGGGACAATGAGCAGTTCTTC
V gene: TRBV7-6
J gene: TRBJ2-1
clone size: NA
D gene: TRBD2

CDR3 protein: CASRLDPSSYNEQFF
CDR3 DNA: TGTGCCAGCCGACTCGACCCAAGCTCCTACAATGAGCAGTTCTTC
V gene: TRBV5-5
J gene: TRBJ2-1
clone size: NA
D gene: NA

CDR3 protein: CASSYRQGSTDTQYF
CDR3 DNA: TGCGCCAGCAGCTATCGACAGGGGAGCACAGATACGCAGTATTTT
V gene: TRBV5-1
J gene: TRBJ2-3
clone size: NA
D gene: TRBD1

CDR3 protein: CATSELDREDNEQFF
CDR3 DNA: TGTGCCACCAGTGAACTGGACAGGGAAGACAATGAGCAGTTCTTC
V gene: TRBV24-1
J gene: TRBJ2-1
clone size: NA
D gene: TRBD1

CDR3 protein: CAISESNRDYEQYF
CDR3 DNA: TGTGCCATCAGTGAGTCAAACAGAGACTACGAGCAGTACTTC
V gene: TRBV10-3
J gene: TRBJ2-7
clone size: NA
D gene: NA

CDR3 protein: CAARSGANVLTF
CDR3 DNA: TGTGCCGCGAGGTCTGGGGCCAACGTCCTGACTTTC
V gene: TRBV19
J gene: TRBJ2-6
clone size: NA
D gene: NA